The 15 T cell receptor beta chains below come from one sample, sequenced in a study of T cells in Graves' hyperthyroidism and ophthalmopathy. Amplified regions were TCR beta CDR3 sequences from RNA transcripts. The HTBI primer set drove a first-round RT-PCR of the TCR CDR3. Via MiXCR, TCRdb re-called the multiplex PCR reads, giving one row per CDR3 protein. This sample has 340,000 or so distinct CDR3 sequences, with 16% found just once. The sample taken for sequencing was blood. The receptors stem from a man in his thirties or forties with Graves' hyperthyroidism.

This clonotype showed up many times. The genes are TRBV20-1 and TRBJ2-1; D may be TRBD2 (6 bases). Germline-derived CDR1 and CDR2 are DFQATT and SNEGSKA (reference sequence). The CDR3 is 14 amino acids. V shed 1 base and J shed 3 bases, with 10 bases lying between them. CDR3 sequence reads: CSARVEGLYNEQFF. CDR3 sequence (DNA): TGCAGTGCTAGAGTGGAGGGCCTCTACAATGAGCAGTTCTTC.

This clonotype was observed many times. The J gene is TRBJ1-6, the V gene TRBV30; D is possibly TRBD1 (6 bases). Per germline, CDR1 GTSNPN and CDR2 SVGIG (reference sequence). The germline V and J ends were trimmed by 0 bases and 13 bases, with 16 bases remaining between them. This CDR3 region has 14 residues. CDR3 DNA: TGTGCCTGGAGTGTTGTTCCTCCAGGGGACCCCCTCCACTTT. Encoded protein: CAWSVVPPGDPLHF.

The V and J genes are TRBV5-1 and TRBJ2-7, with 8 bases lining up with TRBD2. With 0 bases clipped from V and 3 bases from J, the junction kept 5 bases outside the gene matches. This CDR3 comprises 15 residues. From germline, CDR1 is SGHRS and CDR2 YFSETQ. The DNA for the CDR3 is TGCGCCAGCAGCTTGGGTTGGACTAGCAGCTACGAGCAGTACTTC. This sequence encodes CASSLGWTSSYEQYF.

In this sample, this clonotype turned up a few times. This rearrangement joins TRBV5-1 to TRBJ2-6, with 8 bases identical to TRBD1. CDR1 SGHRS and CDR2 YFSETQ come from the germline V gene. The V gene end was trimmed by 3 bases and the J gene end by 0 bases; junction bases not matched to a gene: 5. The CDR3 spans 17 residues. The CDR3 DNA sequence: TGCGCCAGCAGCTCTCGGACAGGGAACTCTGGGGCCAACGTCCTGACTTTC. Translation gives CASSSRTGNSGANVLTF.

The J gene is TRBJ1-3, the V gene TRBV7-9; 7 nucleotides agree with TRBD1. CDR1 SEHNR and CDR2 FQNEAQ come from the germline V gene (reference sequence). The CDR3 spans 16 residues. Losses at the gene ends were 5 bases for V and 0 bases for J; bases not matched to a gene: 7. The CDR3 loop is CASSPWDSLSGNTIYF. DNA for the CDR3: TGTGCCAGCAGCCCCTGGGACAGCCTCTCTGGAAACACCATATATTTT.

This clonotype was detected once. One base away lies a much larger clone, so this may be a sequencing read error. This chain joins TRBV2 and TRBJ2-5, with TRBD2 matching 12 bases. The ends lost 5 bases at V and 3 bases at J; junction bases unmatched: 4. Germline V CDR1 and CDR2: SNHLY, FYNNEI. The CDR3 contains 15 residues. The CDR3 spells CASSPRTSGEETQYF. The CDR3 coding sequence is TGTGCCAGCAGTCCCAGGACTAGCGGGGAAGAGACCCAGTACTTC.

In this sample, this clonotype turned up many times. V is TRBV7-3 and J is TRBJ2-7; the match to TRBD2 covers 11 bases. The CDR3 spans 16 residues. After removal of 5 bases from V and 2 bases from J, the junction contained 8 bases not matched to a gene. Germline lookup yields CDR1 SGHTA and CDR2 FQGTGA. CDR3 region: CASSTRGTSGPYEQYF. Written as DNA, the CDR3 is TGTGCCAGCAGCACCCGAGGGACTAGCGGTCCCTACGAGCAGTACTTC.

The chain links TRBV3-1 to TRBJ2-7; 13 nucleotides agree with TRBD2. This CDR3 has 14 residues. Germline-derived CDR1 and CDR2 are LGHDT and YNNKEL (reference sequence). V was clipped by 6 bases and J by 3 bases; unmatched bases: 2. The CDR3, as DNA: TGTGCCAGCAGACGGACTAGCGGGGGCTACGAGCAGTACTTC. This translates into CASRRTSGGYEQYF.

V usage is TRBV5-1 and J usage is TRBJ2-5, with TRBD2 matching over 8 bases. J was trimmed by 2 bases and V by 3 bases; bases with no gene match: 6. The V gene's germline CDR1 is SGHRS and CDR2 YFSETQ. The CDR3 runs to 15 residues. The CDR3 DNA reads as TGCGCCAGCAGCTCGTGGGGCGGGGGGCAAGAGACCCAGTACTTC. Encoded protein: CASSSWGGGQETQYF. Combining the CDR3 with reference TRBV5-1 and TRBJ2-5 gives the whole variable domain KAGVTQTPRYLIKTRGQQVTLSCSPISGHRSVSWYQQTPGQGLQFLFEYFSETQRNKGNFPGRFSGRQFSNSRSEMNVSTLELGDSALYLCASSSWGGGQETQYFGPGTRLLVL.

In its sample, this clonotype was seen many times. J is TRBJ2-1 and V is TRBV7-8; D remains ambiguous. Looked up from germline, CDR1 is SGHVS and CDR2 is FQNEAQ. The CDR3 contains 16 residues. Trimming left V 5 bases short and J 0 bases short, with 14 bases between. CDR3 region: CASSVDLPSSYNEQFF. As DNA, the CDR3 is TGTGCCAGCAGCGTCGACTTACCGAGCTCCTACAATGAGCAGTTCTTC.

The chain joins TRBV27 to TRBJ2-2; tentative D call: TRBD2 (6 bases). V lost 5 bases and J lost 8, with 24 bases in between. Germline CDR1 MNHEY, CDR2 SMNVEV (reference sequence). This CDR3 spans 17 amino acids. CDR3 DNA: TGTGCCAGCAGTCGCCCGGGGGAGAAGTATTACAGGGGGGAGCTGTTTTTT. Translated, it gives CASSRPGEKYYRGELFF.

Notes on this clonotype: This may be a read error: a much more frequent sequence differs by one nucleotide. The J gene is TRBJ2-3, the V gene TRBV9; 8 bases line up with TRBD2. V dropped 3 bases and J dropped 3; count of bases not matched to a gene: 9. The CDR3 contains 16 residues. Looked up from germline, CDR1 is SGDLS and CDR2 is YYNGEE. CDR3 sequence (DNA): TGTGCCAGCAGCGAGAGGGAACTAGCGGAGACAGATACGCAGTATTTT. Translation gives CASSERELAETDTQYF.

This clonotype was counted between two and nine times. The chain recombines TRBV12-5 with TRBJ1-1, with D possibly being TRBD1 (5 bases). Germline values: CDR1 LGHNT, CDR2 FRNRAP. This CDR3 is 11 amino acids long. V was trimmed by 5 bases and J by 11 bases, leaving 12 bases between them. DNA of the CDR3: TGTGCTAGTGGTCCGACCGGGGGGGCTTTCTTT. Its translation: CASGPTGGAFF.

This clonotype appeared many times. CDR3 nucleotide sequence: TGTGCCAGCAGTGGGGATAGCGGTCCCTACGAGCAGTACTTC. This translates into CASSGDSGPYEQYF. The chain links TRBV2 to TRBJ2-7, with a possible D match to TRBD2 (6 bases). The CDR3 runs to 14 residues. The ends were cut back, 4 bases at V and 2 bases at J, with 12 bases in the middle. Germline lookup yields CDR1 SNHLY and CDR2 FYNNEI.

Note on this clonotype: A much larger clone lies a single base off, so this may be a read error. The chain combines TRBV12-3 or TRBV12-4 with TRBJ2-1; D could derive from TRBD1 or TRBD2 (6 bases each). With 2 bases removed from V and 2 bases from J, the gap between germline ends came to 16 bases. The CDR3 is made up of 17 amino acids. The CDR3 reads CASSLRGGGSPYNEQFF. The CDR3 DNA reads TGTGCCAGCAGTTTACGAGGAGGGGGGAGCCCCTACAATGAGCAGTTCTTC.